The sequence of this T cell receptor (beta chain) was determined in a study of T cells expressing NK-cell markers. As for the study in general: Beta-chain profiling covered CD3+CD56+NKG2C+, CD3+CD56+NKG2C- and CD3+CD56-NKG2C+ sorted subsets.

TCRdb reprocessed the 5' RACE reads, keeping one entry per CDR3 protein, no DNA. The sample features 400,000 or so distinct CDR3 sequences, with about 10% in its top ten. Broader study findings: The share of CD8+ T cells held by dominant NKG2C+ clonotypes was about 1.0-7.5% in 5 or 6 donors.

To note about this clonotype: Its antigen is currently unknown.

This CDR3 spans 14 amino acids. Germline V gene lookup returns CDR1 LNHDA and CDR2 SQIVND (reference sequence). This rearrangement joins TRBV19 to TRBJ2-7; without DNA, the TCRdb call of TRBD2 cannot be checked. The sequenced sample was blood T cells: a sorted CD56 or NKG2C T cell subset, CD4+ or CD8+ T cells, or bulk PBMC T cells (not recorded which). The origin of this receptor is a woman aged 50 to 60 in good health. CDR3 in amino acids: CASRGTSETYEQYF.